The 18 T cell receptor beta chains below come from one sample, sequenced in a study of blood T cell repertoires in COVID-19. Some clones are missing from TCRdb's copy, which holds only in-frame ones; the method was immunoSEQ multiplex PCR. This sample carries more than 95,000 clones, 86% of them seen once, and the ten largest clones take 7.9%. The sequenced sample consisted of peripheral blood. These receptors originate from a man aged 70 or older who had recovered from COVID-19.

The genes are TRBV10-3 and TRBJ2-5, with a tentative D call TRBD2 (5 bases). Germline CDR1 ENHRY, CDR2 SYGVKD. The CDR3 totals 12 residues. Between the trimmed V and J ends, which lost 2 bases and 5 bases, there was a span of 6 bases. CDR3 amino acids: CAISERGETQYF. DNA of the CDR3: TGTGCCATCAGTGAGAGAGGGGAGACCCAGTACTTC.

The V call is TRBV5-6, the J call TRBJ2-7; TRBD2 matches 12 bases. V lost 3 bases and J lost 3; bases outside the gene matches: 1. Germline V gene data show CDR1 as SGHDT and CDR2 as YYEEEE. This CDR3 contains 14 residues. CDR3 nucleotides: TGTGCCAGCAGCTCGACTAGCGGGAGCTACGAGCAGTACTTC. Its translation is CASSSTSGSYEQYF.

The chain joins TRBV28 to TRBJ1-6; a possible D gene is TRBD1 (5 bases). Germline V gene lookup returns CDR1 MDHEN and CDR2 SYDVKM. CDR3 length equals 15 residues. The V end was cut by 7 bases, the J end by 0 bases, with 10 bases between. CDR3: CASNERGSYNSPLHF. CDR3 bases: TGTGCCAGCAATGAAAGGGGCTCCTATAATTCACCCCTCCACTTT.

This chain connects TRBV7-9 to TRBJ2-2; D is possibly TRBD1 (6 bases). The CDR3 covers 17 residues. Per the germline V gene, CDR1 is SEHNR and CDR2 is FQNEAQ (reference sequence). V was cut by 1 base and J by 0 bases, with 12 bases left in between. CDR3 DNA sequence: TGTGCCAGCAGCTTAGGGTCCGGGACATCGAACACCGGGGAGCTGTTTTTT. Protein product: CASSLGSGTSNTGELFF.

Here the CDR3 DNA reads TGCGCCAGCAGCCCGGGACAGGGGACGGGTGGCTACACCTTC. Its translation: CASSPGQGTGGYTF. This sequence joins TRBV4-1 and TRBJ1-2; 10 positions agree with TRBD1. Germline CDR1 is MGHRA and CDR2 is YSYEKL. This CDR3 spans 14 amino acids. V trimming: 4 bases; J trimming: 7 bases; junction bases outside the gene matches: 6.

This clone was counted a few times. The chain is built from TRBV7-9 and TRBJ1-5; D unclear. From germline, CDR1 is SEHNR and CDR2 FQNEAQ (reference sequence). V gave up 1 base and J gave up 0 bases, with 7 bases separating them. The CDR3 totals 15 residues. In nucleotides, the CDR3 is TGTGCCAGCAGCTTAGGGTCAGATAGCAATCAGCCCCAGCATTTT. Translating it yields CASSLGSDSNQPQHF. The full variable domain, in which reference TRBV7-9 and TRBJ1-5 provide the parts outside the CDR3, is DTGVSQNPRHKITKRGQNVTFRCDPISEHNRLYWYRQTLGQGPEFLTYFQNEAQLEKSRLLSDRFSAERPKGSFSTLEIQRTEQGDSAMYLCASSLGSDSNQPQHFGDGTRLSIL.

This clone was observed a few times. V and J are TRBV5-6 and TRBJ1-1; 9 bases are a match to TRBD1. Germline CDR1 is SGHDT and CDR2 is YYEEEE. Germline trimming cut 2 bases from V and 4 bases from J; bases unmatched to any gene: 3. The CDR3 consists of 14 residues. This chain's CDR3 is CASSLQGAGTEAFF. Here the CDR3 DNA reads TGTGCCAGCAGCTTACAGGGGGCTGGCACTGAAGCTTTCTTT.

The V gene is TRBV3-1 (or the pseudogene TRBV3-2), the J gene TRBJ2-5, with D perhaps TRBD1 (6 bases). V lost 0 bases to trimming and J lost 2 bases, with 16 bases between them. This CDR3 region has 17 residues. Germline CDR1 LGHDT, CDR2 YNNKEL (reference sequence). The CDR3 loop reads CASSQDLPGVRQETQYF. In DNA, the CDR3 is TGTGCCAGCAGCCAAGATCTTCCAGGGGTGAGGCAAGAGACCCAGTACTTC.

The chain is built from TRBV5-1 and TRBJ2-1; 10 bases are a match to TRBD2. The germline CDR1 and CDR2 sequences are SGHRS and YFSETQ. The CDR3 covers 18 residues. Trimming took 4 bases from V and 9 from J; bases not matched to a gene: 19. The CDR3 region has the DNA TGCGCCAGCAGCCTCACCCCCAGCGGGAGGGCGTTAAACCTTGAGCAGTTCTTC. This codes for CASSLTPSGRALNLEQFF.

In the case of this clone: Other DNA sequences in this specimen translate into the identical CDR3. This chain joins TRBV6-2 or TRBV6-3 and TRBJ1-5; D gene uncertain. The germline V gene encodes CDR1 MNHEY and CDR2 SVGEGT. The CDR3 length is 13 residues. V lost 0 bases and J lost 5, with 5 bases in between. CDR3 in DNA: TGTGCCAGCAGTTACTCGACTTATCAGCCCCAGCATTTT. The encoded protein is CASSYSTYQPQHF.

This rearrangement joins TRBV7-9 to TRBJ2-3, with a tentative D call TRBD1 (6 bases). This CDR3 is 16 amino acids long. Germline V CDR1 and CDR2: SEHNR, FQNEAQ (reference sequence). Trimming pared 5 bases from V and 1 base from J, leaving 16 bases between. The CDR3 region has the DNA TGTGCCAGCAGCATAGGGTGGGGGCAGGGCACAGATACGCAGTATTTT. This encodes CASSIGWGQGTDTQYF.

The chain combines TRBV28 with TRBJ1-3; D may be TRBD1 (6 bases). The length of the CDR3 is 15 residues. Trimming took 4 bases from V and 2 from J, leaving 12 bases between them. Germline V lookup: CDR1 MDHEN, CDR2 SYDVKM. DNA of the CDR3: TGTGCCAGCAGTTCAACAGGGAAAGCTGGAAACACCATATATTTT. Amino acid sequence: CASSSTGKAGNTIYF.

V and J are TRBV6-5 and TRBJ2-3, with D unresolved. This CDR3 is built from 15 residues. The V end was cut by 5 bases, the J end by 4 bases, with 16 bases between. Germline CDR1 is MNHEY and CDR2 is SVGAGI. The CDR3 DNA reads TGTGCCAGCAGTAGATCGCCCCACTGGTCAGATACGCAGTATTTT. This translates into CASSRSPHWSDTQYF.

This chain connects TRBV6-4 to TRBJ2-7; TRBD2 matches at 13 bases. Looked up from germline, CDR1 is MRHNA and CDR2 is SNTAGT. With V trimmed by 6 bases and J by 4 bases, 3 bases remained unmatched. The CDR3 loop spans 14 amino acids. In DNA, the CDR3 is TGTGCCAGCAGGAGGACTAGCGGGAGTTACGAGCAGTACTTC. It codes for CASRRTSGSYEQYF.

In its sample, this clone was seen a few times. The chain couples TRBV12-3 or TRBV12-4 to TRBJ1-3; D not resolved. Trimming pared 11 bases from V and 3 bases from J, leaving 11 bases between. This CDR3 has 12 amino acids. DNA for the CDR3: TGTGCCGCGAGCCGGGATGGAAACACCATATATTTT. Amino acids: CAASRDGNTIYF.

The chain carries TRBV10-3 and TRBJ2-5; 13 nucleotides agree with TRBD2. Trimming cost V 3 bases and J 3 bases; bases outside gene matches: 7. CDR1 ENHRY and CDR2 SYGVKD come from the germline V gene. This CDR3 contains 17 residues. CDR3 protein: CAISEWTGLAGKETQYF. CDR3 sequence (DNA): TGTGCCATCAGTGAATGGACGGGACTAGCGGGGAAAGAGACCCAGTACTTC.

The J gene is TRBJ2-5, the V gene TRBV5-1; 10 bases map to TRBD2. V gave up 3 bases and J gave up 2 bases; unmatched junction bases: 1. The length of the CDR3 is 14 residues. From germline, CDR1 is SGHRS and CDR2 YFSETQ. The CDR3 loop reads CASSSTSGQETQYF. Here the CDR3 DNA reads TGCGCCAGCAGCTCGACTAGCGGGCAAGAGACCCAGTACTTC.

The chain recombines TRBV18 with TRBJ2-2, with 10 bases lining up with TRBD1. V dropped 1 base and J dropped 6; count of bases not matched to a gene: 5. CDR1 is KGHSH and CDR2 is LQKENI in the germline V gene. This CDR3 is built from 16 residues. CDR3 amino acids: CASSPRGQGIPGELFF. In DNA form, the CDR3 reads TGTGCCAGCTCACCACGGGGACAGGGGATACCCGGGGAGCTGTTTTTT.